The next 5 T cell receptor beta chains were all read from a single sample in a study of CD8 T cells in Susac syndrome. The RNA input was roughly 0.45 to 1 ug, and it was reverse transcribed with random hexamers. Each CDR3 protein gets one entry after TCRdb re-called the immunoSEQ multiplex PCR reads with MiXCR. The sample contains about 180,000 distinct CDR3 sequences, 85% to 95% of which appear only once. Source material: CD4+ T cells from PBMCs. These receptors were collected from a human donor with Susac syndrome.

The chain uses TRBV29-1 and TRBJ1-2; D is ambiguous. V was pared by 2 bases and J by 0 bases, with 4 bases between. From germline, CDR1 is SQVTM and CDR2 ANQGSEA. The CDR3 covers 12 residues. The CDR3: CSVENANYGYTF. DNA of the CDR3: TGCAGCGTTGAAAACGCTAACTATGGCTACACCTTC.

CDR3 amino acids: CASSQGSASGGQETQYF. The CDR3 bases are TGTGCCAGCAGCCAAGGGTCGGCTAGCGGGGGCCAAGAGACCCAGTACTTC. This chain links TRBV4-2 with TRBJ2-5; TRBD2 matches 10 bases. The CDR3 spans 17 residues. With V trimmed by 1 base and J by 1 base, 6 bases remained unmatched. Germline V gene lookup returns CDR1 LGHNA and CDR2 YNFKEQ.

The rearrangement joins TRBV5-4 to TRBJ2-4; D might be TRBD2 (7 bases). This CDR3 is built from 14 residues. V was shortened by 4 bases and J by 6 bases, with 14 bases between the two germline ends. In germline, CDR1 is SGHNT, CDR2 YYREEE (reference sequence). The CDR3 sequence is CASSEGGPGNIQYF. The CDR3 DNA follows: TGTGCCAGCAGCGAGGGGGGGCCTGGAAACATTCAGTACTTC.

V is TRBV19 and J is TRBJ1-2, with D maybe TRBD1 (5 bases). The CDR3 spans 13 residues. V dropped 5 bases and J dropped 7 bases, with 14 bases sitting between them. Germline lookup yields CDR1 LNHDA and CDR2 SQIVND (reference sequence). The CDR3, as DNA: TGTGCCAGTAGTCCCCGGGACGCCCCTGGCTACACCTTC. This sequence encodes CASSPRDAPGYTF. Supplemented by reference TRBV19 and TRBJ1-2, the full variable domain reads DGGITQSPKYLFRKEGQNVTLSCEQNLNHDAMYWYRQDPGQGLRLIYYSQIVNDFQKGDIAEGYSVSREKKESFPLTVTSAQKNPTAFYLCASSPRDAPGYTFGSGTRLTVV.

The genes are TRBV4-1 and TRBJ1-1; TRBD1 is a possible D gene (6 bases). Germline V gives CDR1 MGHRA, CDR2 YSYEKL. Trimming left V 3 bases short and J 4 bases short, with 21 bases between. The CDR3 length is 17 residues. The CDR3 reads CASSQRGGAAGGTEAFF. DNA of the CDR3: TGCGCCAGCAGCCAGAGGGGGGGGGCGGCGGGTGGCACTGAAGCTTTCTTT.